Listed below are T cell receptor beta chains from one sample, sequenced in a study of CD8 T cells in ankylosing spondylitis. TCRdb reprocessed the 5' RACE reads via MiXCR and lists one record per CDR3 protein. The repertoire holds 200,000 to 300,000 distinct CDR3 sequences, with approximately 12% as singletons. Input material: blood, either unsorted or a sorted T cell fraction (not recorded which). All receptors derive from a male donor with ankylosing spondylitis or in good health (not recorded which). CDR3s include the opening cysteine and the closing phenylalanine or tryptophan. The D gene is left open where the match is weak. Clone size, where shown, is once, few, many, or a class for clones that have expanded.

J: TRBJ2-5; size: many; V: TRBV12-3/TRBV12-4; D: TRBD1; CDR3: CASRLTGGLAGETQYF; DNA: TGTGCCAGCAGACTAACAGGGGGCCTAGCCGGAGAGACCCAGTACTTC
J: TRBJ2-6; size: NA; V: TRBV6-1; D: NA; CDR3: CASSELLDPGANVLTF; DNA: TGTGCCAGCAGTGAGCTGCTAGATCCGGGGGCCAACGTCCTGACTTTC
J: TRBJ1-1; size: many; V: TRBV28; D: NA; CDR3: CASRPGGDWKAFF; DNA: TGTGCCAGCAGACCCGGTGGGGATTGGAAAGCTTTCTTT
J: TRBJ1-2; size: NA; V: TRBV11-2; D: NA; CDR3: CASSRPYTSGYTF; DNA: TGTGCCAGCAGCCGACCCTACACGAGCGGCTACACCTTC
J: TRBJ2-2; size: NA; V: TRBV6-4; D: NA; CDR3: CASSPPLVAEELFF; DNA: TGTGCCAGCAGTCCACCTTTGGTCGCCGAGGAGCTGTTTTTT
J: TRBJ2-2; size: many; V: TRBV24-1; D: TRBD1; CDR3: CATSALPGQGGSHGELFF; DNA: TGTGCCACCAGTGCCCTTCCGGGACAGGGGGGTTCACACGGGGAGCTGTTTTTT
J: TRBJ2-3; size: many; V: TRBV5-1; D: NA; CDR3: CASSLEQGADTQYF; DNA: TGCGCCAGCAGCTTGGAGCAGGGTGCAGATACGCAGTATTTT
J: TRBJ2-7; size: many; V: TRBV3-1; D: TRBD2; CDR3: CASSPTLAGKYEQYF; DNA: TGTGCCAGCAGCCCTACTCTAGCGGGAAAATACGAGCAGTACTTC
J: TRBJ2-5; size: NA; V: TRBV6-1; D: NA; CDR3: CASIRTLFPQETQYF; DNA: TGTGCCAGCATCCGGACACTGTTCCCGCAAGAGACCCAGTACTTC
J: TRBJ1-1; size: many; V: TRBV15; D: NA; CDR3: CATGVGRNTEAFF; DNA: TGTGCCACCGGGGTGGGGAGGAACACTGAAGCTTTCTTT
J: TRBJ2-3; size: many; V: TRBV12-3/TRBV12-4; D: NA; CDR3: CASSSQITDTQYF; DNA: TGTGCCAGCAGTTCTCAGATCACAGATACGCAGTATTTT
J: TRBJ2-7; size: many; V: TRBV20-1; D: NA; CDR3: CSAELGGTYEQYF; DNA: TGCAGTGCGGAACTAGGGGGAACCTACGAGCAGTACTTC
J: TRBJ1-3; size: many; V: TRBV6-5; D: NA; CDR3: CASSYTSTGPIGNTIYF; DNA: TGTGCCAGCAGTTACACCTCGACGGGACCCATTGGAAACACCATATATTTT
J: TRBJ2-1; size: NA; V: TRBV3-1; D: TRBD2; CDR3: CASSPQRGAINEQFF; DNA: TGTGCCAGCAGCCCCCAGCGGGGGGCCATCAATGAGCAGTTCTTC
J: TRBJ1-1; size: many; V: TRBV10-2; D: NA; CDR3: CASTTGSICFF; DNA: TGCGCCAGCACGACAGGCTCAATCTGTTTCTTT
J: TRBJ2-7; size: NA; V: TRBV20-1; D: TRBD2; CDR3: CSAREPGLAGEGQYF; DNA: TGCAGTGCTAGAGAACCGGGACTAGCGGGGGAGGGGCAGTACTTC
J: TRBJ1-1; size: few; V: TRBV10-3; D: NA; CDR3: CAISVLFEHEAFF; DNA: TGTGCCATCAGTGTTCTCTTTGAACACGAAGCTTTCTTT
J: TRBJ1-2; size: few; V: TRBV5-5; D: NA; CDR3: CASSLRGFYGYTF; DNA: TGTGCCAGCAGCTTGAGGGGATTCTATGGCTACACCTTC
J: TRBJ1-5; size: many; V: TRBV20-1; D: NA; CDR3: CSARPSGLYYNQPQHF; DNA: TGCAGTGCTAGACCCTCGGGGTTATATTACAATCAGCCCCAGCATTTT
J: TRBJ2-2; size: few; V: TRBV19; D: TRBD1; CDR3: CASSIWLTGPNTGELFF; DNA: TGTGCCAGTAGTATTTGGTTGACAGGGCCGAACACCGGGGAGCTGTTTTTT
J: TRBJ1-6; size: many; V: TRBV7-9; D: TRBD1; CDR3: CASSAQGGTSPLHF; DNA: TGTGCCAGCAGCGCCCAGGGGGGGACTTCACCCCTCCACTTT
J: TRBJ2-7; size: many; V: TRBV9; D: NA; CDR3: CASSDRDGSSYEQYF; DNA: TGTGCCAGCAGCGATCGGGACGGGAGCTCCTACGAGCAGTACTTC
J: TRBJ1-2; size: NA; V: TRBV29-1; D: TRBD1; CDR3: CSVAGGGGYTF; DNA: TGCAGCGTTGCAGGGGGAGGCGGCTACACCTTC
J: TRBJ2-1; size: many; V: TRBV20-1; D: NA; CDR3: CSAIPRLTDGLSSYNEQFF; DNA: TGCAGTGCTATCCCCAGACTAACTGACGGGCTAAGCTCCTACAATGAGCAGTTCTTC
J: TRBJ1-5; size: few; V: TRBV5-1; D: TRBD1; CDR3: CASSFRGGDQPQHF; DNA: TGCGCCAGCAGCTTCAGGGGGGGAGATCAGCCCCAGCATTTT
J: TRBJ1-1; size: many; V: TRBV10-3; D: TRBD1; CDR3: CAISPQGARNTEAFF; DNA: TGTGCCATCAGCCCACAGGGGGCCAGGAACACTGAAGCTTTCTTT
J: TRBJ2-7; size: NA; V: TRBV6-1; D: NA; CDR3: CASSEWDGTLYEQYF; DNA: TGTGCCAGCAGTGAATGGGACGGGACGCTCTACGAGCAGTACTTC
J: TRBJ2-1; size: NA; V: TRBV7-9; D: NA; CDR3: CASSPSEQFF; DNA: TGTGCCAGCAGCCCCTCCGAGCAGTTCTTC
J: TRBJ2-7; size: many; V: TRBV10-3; D: TRBD2; CDR3: CAISGGSRYEQYF; DNA: TGTGCCATCAGTGGCGGGAGTCGATACGAGCAGTACTTC
J: TRBJ2-1; size: few; V: TRBV7-3; D: TRBD1; CDR3: CASSFRQGHEQFF; DNA: TGTGCCAGCAGCTTCCGACAGGGACATGAGCAGTTCTTC
J: TRBJ1-1; size: many; V: TRBV6-1; D: NA; CDR3: CASDGRPEAFF; DNA: TGTGCCAGCGATGGACGGCCTGAAGCTTTCTTT
J: TRBJ2-7; size: few; V: TRBV6-2/TRBV6-3; D: NA; CDR3: CASSFDRFEQYF; DNA: TGTGCCAGCAGTTTCGACAGATTCGAGCAGTACTTC
J: TRBJ1-1; size: many; V: TRBV5-1; D: NA; CDR3: CASSPRIGALNTEAFF; DNA: TGCGCCAGCAGCCCGAGGATCGGGGCTTTGAACACTGAAGCTTTCTTT
J: TRBJ2-1; size: many; V: TRBV3-1; D: TRBD2; CDR3: CASSQDVVAGRKEQFF; DNA: TGTGCCAGCAGCCAAGATGTAGTAGCGGGGCGAAAGGAGCAGTTCTTC
J: TRBJ2-5; size: many; V: TRBV7-8; D: NA; CDR3: CASSLGTVYQETQYF; DNA: TGTGCCAGCAGTTTAGGGACTGTGTACCAAGAGACCCAGTACTTC
J: TRBJ2-5; size: NA; V: TRBV11-1; D: NA; CDR3: CASSLVEGRETQYF; DNA: TGTGCCAGCAGCTTAGTGGAGGGACGAGAGACCCAGTACTTC
J: TRBJ1-6; size: many; V: TRBV6-1; D: NA; CDR3: CASMAGDNNSPLHF; DNA: TGTGCCAGCATGGCAGGGGATAATAATTCACCCCTCCACTTT
J: TRBJ2-7; size: few; V: TRBV7-2; D: NA; CDR3: CASSLEIAAPYEQYF; DNA: TGTGCCAGCAGCTTAGAGATAGCGGCCCCCTACGAGCAGTACTTC
J: TRBJ2-2; size: many; V: TRBV5-1; D: TRBD2; CDR3: CASSLALAGGAGELFF; DNA: TGCGCCAGCAGCTTGGCCCTAGCGGGAGGAGCCGGGGAGCTGTTTTTT
J: TRBJ2-3; size: many; V: TRBV6-5; D: NA; CDR3: CASSYGQRTDTQYF; DNA: TGTGCCAGCAGTTACGGACAGAGAACAGATACGCAGTATTTT
J: TRBJ1-1; size: many; V: TRBV7-3; D: NA; CDR3: CASSLFGENTEAFF; DNA: TGTGCCAGCAGCTTATTCGGGGAGAACACTGAAGCTTTCTTT
J: TRBJ2-2; size: many; V: TRBV2; D: NA; CDR3: CASSETQQGSGELFF; DNA: TGTGCCAGCAGTGAAACCCAACAGGGCTCCGGGGAGCTGTTTTTT
J: TRBJ1-4; size: many; V: TRBV29-1; D: NA; CDR3: CSVYGTEATNEKLFF; DNA: TGCAGCGTGTACGGGACGGAAGCAACTAATGAAAAACTGTTTTTT
J: TRBJ2-1; size: many; V: TRBV5-4; D: NA; CDR3: CASSLDTRNNEQFF; DNA: TGTGCCAGCAGCTTAGATACTAGGAACAATGAGCAGTTCTTC
J: TRBJ2-2; size: NA; V: TRBV29-1; D: NA; CDR3: CSVVAIRGGGELFF; DNA: TGCAGCGTTGTGGCCATCAGGGGCGGCGGGGAGCTGTTTTTT
J: TRBJ2-1; size: many; V: TRBV20-1; D: NA; CDR3: CSAGTTGINEQFF; DNA: TGCAGTGCTGGGACAACCGGGATTAATGAGCAGTTCTTC
J: TRBJ2-1; size: few; V: TRBV7-9; D: TRBD2; CDR3: CASSFWRGGAYNEQFF; DNA: TGTGCCAGCAGCTTTTGGCGGGGGGGTGCCTACAATGAGCAGTTCTTC
J: TRBJ2-1; size: many; V: TRBV12-3/TRBV12-4; D: TRBD2; CDR3: CASSDRTSPPEQFF; DNA: TGTGCCAGCAGCGACCGGACTAGTCCCCCTGAGCAGTTCTTC
J: TRBJ2-1; size: many; V: TRBV15; D: NA; CDR3: CATSRDLSAVEQFF; DNA: TGTGCCACCAGCAGAGATTTATCTGCTGTGGAGCAGTTCTTC
J: TRBJ1-1; size: few; V: TRBV29-1; D: NA; CDR3: CSVAARENTEAFF; DNA: TGCAGCGTTGCTGCCAGGGAGAACACTGAAGCTTTCTTT
J: TRBJ2-1; size: many; V: TRBV5-1; D: NA; CDR3: CASSLLVSRDNEQFF; DNA: TGCGCCAGCAGCTTGCTCGTCTCCCGTGACAATGAGCAGTTCTTC
J: TRBJ1-1; size: many; V: TRBV10-1; D: NA; CDR3: CASSAGGWTEAFF; DNA: TGCGCCAGCAGTGCCGGCGGGTGGACTGAAGCTTTCTTT
J: TRBJ1-1; size: many; V: TRBV25-1; D: NA; CDR3: CASSSATEAFF; DNA: TGTGCCAGCAGCTCGGCCACTGAAGCTTTCTTT
J: TRBJ2-5; size: many; V: TRBV20-1; D: NA; CDR3: CSARAQPIQETQYF; DNA: TGCAGTGCTAGAGCACAGCCAATCCAAGAGACCCAGTACTTC
J: TRBJ1-4; size: NA; V: TRBV9; D: NA; CDR3: CASSVGGGDEKLFF; DNA: TGTGCCAGCAGCGTAGGAGGGGGGGATGAAAAACTGTTTTTT
J: TRBJ1-1; size: many; V: TRBV10-1; D: TRBD1; CDR3: CASSAGGTEAFF; DNA: TGCGCCAGCAGTGCAGGGGGCACTGAAGCTTTCTTT
J: TRBJ2-5; size: many; V: TRBV12-3/TRBV12-4; D: TRBD2; CDR3: CASSRGLASSETQYF; DNA: TGTGCCAGCAGTCGTGGACTAGCGAGCTCAGAGACCCAGTACTTC
J: TRBJ2-7; size: many; V: TRBV5-1; D: TRBD2; CDR3: CASSLTGTSGKYEQYF; DNA: TGCGCCAGCAGCTTGACCGGGACTAGCGGGAAATACGAGCAGTACTTC
J: TRBJ2-4; size: many; V: TRBV12-3/TRBV12-4; D: TRBD1; CDR3: CASSTRTGQASKNIQYF; DNA: TGTGCCAGCAGTACACGAACGGGACAGGCGTCCAAAAACATTCAGTACTTC